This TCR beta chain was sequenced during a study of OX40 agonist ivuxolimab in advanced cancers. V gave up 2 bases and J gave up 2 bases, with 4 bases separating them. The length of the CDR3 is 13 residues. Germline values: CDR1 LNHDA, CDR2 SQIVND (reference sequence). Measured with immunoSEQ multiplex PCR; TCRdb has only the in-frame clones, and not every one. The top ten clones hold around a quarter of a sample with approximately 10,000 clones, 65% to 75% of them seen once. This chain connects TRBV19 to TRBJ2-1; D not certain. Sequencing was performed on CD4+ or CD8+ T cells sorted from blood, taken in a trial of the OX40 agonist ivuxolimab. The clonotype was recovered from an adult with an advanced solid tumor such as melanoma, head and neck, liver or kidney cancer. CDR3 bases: TGTGCCAGTAGTATAACCCCCTACAATGAGCAGTTCTTC. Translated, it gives CASSITPYNEQFF.